Following are 11 T cell receptor beta chains from one sample sequenced in a study of shared clonotypes between healthy human individuals. Sequenced by immunoSEQ multiplex PCR; TCRdb stores in-frame clones only, minus some. The profile shows around 500,000 clones, around 80% of them singletons. Sequencing was done on a sample of PBMCs. These receptors all stem from a woman between 35 and 50 years old in good health. Some clones in this sample may be carry-over from other donors' samples.

The chain carries TRBV7-9 and TRBJ2-5; D gene unclear. V lost 1 base and J 2 bases, leaving 11 bases between the germline ends. Germline values: CDR1 SEHNR, CDR2 FQNEAQ (reference sequence). The CDR3 length is 15 residues. The CDR3 DNA follows: TGTGCCAGCAGCTTAGGGCCCGGGCAGCAAGAGACCCAGTACTTC. It is translated as CASSLGPGQQETQYF. The full variable domain, its missing parts supplied by reference TRBV7-9 and TRBJ2-5, is DTGVSQNPRHKITKRGQNVTFRCDPISEHNRLYWYRQTLGQGPEFLTYFQNEAQLEKSRLLSDRFSAERPKGSFSTLEIQRTEQGDSAMYLCASSLGPGQQETQYFGPGTRLLVL.

J is TRBJ1-1 and V is TRBV19, with a possible D match to TRBD1 (5 bases). The CDR3 is 14 amino acids. The germline V and J ends were trimmed by 6 bases and 3 bases, with 14 bases remaining between them. Germline V gene data show CDR1 as LNHDA and CDR2 as SQIVND (reference sequence). The CDR3 protein is CASREGVLDTEAFF. Written as DNA, the CDR3 is TGTGCCAGTAGGGAAGGGGTACTTGACACTGAAGCTTTCTTT.

This clone was seen only a few times. This sequence joins TRBV6-1 and TRBJ2-7; perhaps TRBD1 as D (6 bases). Germline CDR1 and CDR2: MNHNS and SASEGT. The CDR3 is 14 residues long. V lost 5 bases and J 0 bases, leaving 11 bases between the germline ends. CDR3 DNA: TGTGCCAGCAGTACCACAGGGAACTCCTACGAGCAGTACTTC. Protein: CASSTTGNSYEQYF.

This chain joins TRBV5-8 and TRBJ2-3; a possible D gene is TRBD1 (6 bases). Per the germline V gene, CDR1 is SGHTS and CDR2 is YDEGEE. V was shortened by 2 bases and J by 3 bases, with 13 bases between the two germline ends. There are 15 residues in the CDR3. The CDR3, as DNA: TGTGCCAGCAGCTTTTTAGGACAGAAGACAGATACGCAGTATTTT. Amino acid sequence: CASSFLGQKTDTQYF. The whole variable domain, filled in from reference TRBV5-8 and TRBJ2-3, reads EAGVTQSPTHLIKTRGQQATLRCSPISGHTSVYWYQQALGLGLQFLLWYDEGEERNRGNFPPRFSGRQFPNYSSELNVNALELEDSALYLCASSFLGQKTDTQYFGPGTRLTVL.

This clone was seen many times. J is TRBJ2-3 and V is TRBV15; D is tentatively TRBD1 or TRBD2 (5 bases each). The CDR3 is made up of 15 amino acids. V was shortened by 1 base and J by 4 bases, with 12 bases between the two germline ends. CDR1 and CDR2 (germline): LNHNV, YYDKDF (reference sequence). CDR3 residues: CATSRVGDGSDTQYF. In DNA form, the CDR3 reads TGTGCCACCAGCAGAGTGGGGGATGGGTCAGATACGCAGTATTTT.

The chain links TRBV4-3 to TRBJ2-6, with D possibly being TRBD1 or TRBD2 (6 bases each). Germline CDR1 is LGHNA and CDR2 is YSLEER. CDR3 length equals 15 residues. V lost 5 bases, J lost 1 base, and 9 bases lay in between. The CDR3 coding sequence is TGCGCCAGCAGCAGGGGGGAATCTGGGGCCAACGTCCTGACTTTC. Its protein product is CASSRGESGANVLTF.

V is TRBV9 and J is TRBJ1-4; 7 bases align to TRBD1. Germline V gives CDR1 SGDLS, CDR2 YYNGEE. The trim removed 0 bases at V and 4 bases at J, leaving 6 bases unmatched. CDR3 length: 16 residues. The CDR3 region is CASSVGGGGGNEKLFF. For the CDR3, the DNA is TGTGCCAGCAGCGTAGGAGGAGGGGGCGGTAATGAAAAACTGTTTTTT. Based on the CDR3 plus reference TRBV9 and TRBJ1-4, the full variable domain is DSGVTQTPKHLITATGQRVTLRCSPRSGDLSVYWYQQSLDQGLQFLIQYYNGEERAKGNILERFSAQQFPDLHSELNLSSLELGDSALYFCASSVGGGGGNEKLFFGSGTQLSVL.

This clone appeared a few times. The V gene is TRBV28, the J gene TRBJ2-3, with 8 nucleotides matching TRBD2. Germline V CDR1 and CDR2: MDHEN, SYDVKM. The CDR3 length is 14 residues. V lost 7 bases, J lost 5 bases, and 8 bases stayed unmatched. CDR3 nucleotide sequence: TGTGCCAGCATTAAAGCGGGAGTTCTAGATACGCAGTATTTT. This translates into CASIKAGVLDTQYF.

The chain has TRBV21-1 and TRBJ2-7; the DNA was not compared with TRBD1, the D call given in the table. TRBV21-1 is a recognized pseudogene. This CDR3 has 12 amino acids. The CDR3 region has the DNA TGTGCCAGCAGGGACAGGGGCCACGAGCAGTACTTC. It encodes CASRDRGHEQYF.

V and J are TRBV11-3 and TRBJ1-1; 7 bases fit TRBD1. V gave up 2 bases and J gave up 1 base; unmatched junction bases: 7. The germline gives CDR1 SGHNT, CDR2 YENEEA. The CDR3 loop spans 16 amino acids. CDR3 sequence: CASSLSTGTANTEAFF. In DNA form, the CDR3 reads TGTGCCAGCAGCTTATCGACAGGGACAGCGAACACTGAAGCTTTCTTT.

This clone was picked up many times. Distinct nucleotide sequences in the sample also encode this CDR3. The chain uses TRBV5-6 and TRBJ1-2; D perhaps matches TRBD1 (5 bases). V dropped 0 bases and J dropped 4 bases, with 16 bases sitting between them. The CDR3 contains 16 residues. Germline CDR1 and CDR2: SGHDT and YYEEEE. The CDR3 DNA is TGTGCCAGCAGCTTGGGATGGGCGTCGGGGGGCTATGGCTACACCTTC. As protein: CASSLGWASGGYGYTF.